The rows below give T cell receptor beta chains drawn from one sample of a study of OX40 agonist ivuxolimab in advanced cancers. Sequenced by immunoSEQ multiplex PCR; TCRdb stores in-frame clones only, minus some. The sample has roughly 60,000 clones, less than 85% seen once; the top ten hold 4%. The specimen comprised CD4+ or CD8+ T cells sorted from blood, sampled in a trial of the OX40 agonist ivuxolimab. All receptors come from an adult with an advanced solid tumor such as melanoma, head and neck, liver or kidney cancer. CDR3s include the opening cysteine and the closing phenylalanine or tryptophan.

TRBJ2-5	16	TRBV10-3	CAISDSGTGIQETQYF
TRBJ1-2	14	TRBV2	CASSDPTGGDGYTF
TRBJ2-2	16	TRBV11-2	CASSLRSGSATGELFF
TRBJ2-7	15	TRBV7-9	CASSLVTGGLNEQYF
-	14	TRBV2	CASRDRGGGYEQYF
TRBJ2-3	12	TRBV19	CARGTSEDTQYF
TRBJ2-7	14	TRBV5-1	CASSLEAGAYEQYF
TRBJ2-4	19	TRBV9	CASTLPARASESVGNIQYF
TRBJ2-3	16	TRBV25-1	CASSEYRAGNTDTQYF
TRBJ2-1	15	TRBV7-8	CASSWTGGRNNEQFF
TRBJ1-1	15	TRBV30	CAWTRTGVGNTEAFF
TRBJ2-5	15	TRBV27	CASSPGQILQETQYF
TRBJ1-4	12	TRBV28	CASMRDNEKLFF
TRBJ2-1	15	TRBV6-4	CASSLGLAGPNEQFF
TRBJ1-1	17	TRBV7-8	CASSLAHPGTGNTEAFF
TRBJ2-1	15	TRBV5-1	CASSPRTSGYNEQFF
TRBJ2-2	17	TRBV7-3	CASSLSPDRVRTGELFF
TRBJ2-7	18	TRBV14	CASSPLPVRAGPPYEQYF
TRBJ2-7	11	TRBV2	CASSEGVEQYF
TRBJ1-2	15	TRBV28	CASVTGGGTVYGYTF
TRBJ2-5	17	TRBV21-1	CASSKCNFFRPEETQYF
TRBJ1-4	17	TRBV7-9	CASSLARGQGANEKLFF
TRBJ1-1	14	TRBV25-1	CASSEYGRNTEAFF
TRBJ1-2	15	TRBV5-6	CASSLEGVATYGYTF
TRBJ1-3	17	TRBV5-6	CASRLALEQGAGNTIYF
TRBJ2-7	16	TRBV29-1	CSVDSGLAGGGDEQYF
TRBJ1-4	14	TRBV6-6	CASSYRVFNEKLFF
TRBJ2-1	15	TRBV18	CASSPRTSGYNEQFF
TRBJ1-4	15	TRBV5-5	CASSPQGLSNEKLFF